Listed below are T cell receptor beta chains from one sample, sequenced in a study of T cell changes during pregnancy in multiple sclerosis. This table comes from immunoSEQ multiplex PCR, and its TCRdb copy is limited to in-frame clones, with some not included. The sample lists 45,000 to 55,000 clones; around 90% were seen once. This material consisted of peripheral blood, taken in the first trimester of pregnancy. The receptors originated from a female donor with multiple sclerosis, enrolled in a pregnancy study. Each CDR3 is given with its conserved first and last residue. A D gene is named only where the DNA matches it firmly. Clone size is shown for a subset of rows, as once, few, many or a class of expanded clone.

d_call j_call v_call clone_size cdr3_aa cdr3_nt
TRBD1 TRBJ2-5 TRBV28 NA CASTGQGRETQYF TGTGCCAGCACCGGACAGGGTCGGGAGACCCAGTACTTC
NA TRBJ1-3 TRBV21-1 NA CASSKSGRQGGTNTIYF TGTGCCAGCAGCAAAAGTGGGAGACAGGGGGGAACAAACACCATATATTTT
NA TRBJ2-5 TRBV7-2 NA CASSIQRTQETQYF TGTGCCAGCAGCATCCAAAGGACTCAAGAGACCCAGTACTTC
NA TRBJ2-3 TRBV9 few CASSTGLTSTDTQYF TGTGCCAGCAGCACTGGACTTACTAGCACAGATACGCAGTATTTT
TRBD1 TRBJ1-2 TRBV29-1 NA CSVEARREGQGAKSGGYTF TGCAGCGTTGAAGCTCGAAGGGAGGGACAGGGGGCAAAATCAGGTGGCTACACCTTC
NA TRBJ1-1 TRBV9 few CASSVIRDMNTEAFF TGTGCCAGCAGCGTTATTCGGGACATGAACACTGAAGCTTTCTTT
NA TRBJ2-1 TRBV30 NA CARRGGGVYNEQFF TGTGCCCGAAGAGGCGGGGGCGTTTACAATGAGCAGTTCTTC
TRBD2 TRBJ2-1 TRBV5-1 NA CASSLGPLAGVDEQFF TGCGCCAGCAGCTTGGGACCTCTAGCGGGGGTCGATGAGCAGTTCTTC
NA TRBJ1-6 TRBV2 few CASSLVVRDSPLHF TGTGCCAGCAGTCTTGTCGTCCGGGATTCACCCCTCCACTTT
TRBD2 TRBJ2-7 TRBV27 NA CASSLIGGGTYEQYF TGTGCCAGCAGTTTAATCGGCGGGGGGACCTACGAGCAGTACTTC
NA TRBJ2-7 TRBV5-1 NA CASSSDSSYEQYF TGCGCCAGCAGCTCGGACAGCTCCTACGAGCAGTACTTC
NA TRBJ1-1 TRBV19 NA CASRSIVNTEAFF TGTGCCAGTAGATCCATTGTGAACACTGAAGCTTTCTTT
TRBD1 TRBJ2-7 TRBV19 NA CASSDRGYEQYF TGTGCCAGTTCGGACAGGGGATACGAGCAGTACTTC
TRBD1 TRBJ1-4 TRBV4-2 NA CASSREDRGNLATNEKLFF TGTGCCAGCAGCCGCGAGGACAGGGGAAACCTTGCAACTAATGAAAAACTGTTTTTT
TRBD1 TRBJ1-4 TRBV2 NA CASRANRQGGNEKLFF TGTGCCAGCAGAGCCAACAGGCAGGGGGGCAATGAAAAACTGTTTTTT
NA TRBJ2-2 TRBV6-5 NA CASSLRQNTGELFF TGTGCCAGCAGTTTGAGACAGAACACCGGGGAGCTGTTTTTT
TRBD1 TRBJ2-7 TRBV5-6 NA CASSVPSGQAPYEQYF TGTGCCAGCAGCGTCCCCTCCGGACAGGCACCATACGAGCAGTACTTC
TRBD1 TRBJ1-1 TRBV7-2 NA CASRLRQGSTEAFF TGTGCCAGCAGATTACGACAGGGATCCACTGAAGCTTTCTTT
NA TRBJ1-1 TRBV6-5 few CASSYRRAATEAFF TGTGCCAGCAGTTATCGGAGGGCTGCTACTGAAGCTTTCTTT
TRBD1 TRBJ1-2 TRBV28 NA CASNWDRDRYTF TGTGCCAGCAATTGGGACAGGGATCGCTACACCTTC
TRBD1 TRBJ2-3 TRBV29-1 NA CSVGGTGIADTQYF TGCAGCGTTGGGGGGACAGGGATCGCAGATACGCAGTATTTT
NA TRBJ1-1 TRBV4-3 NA CASSQDWGEESTEAFF TGCGCCAGCAGCCAAGATTGGGGGGAGGAGAGCACTGAAGCTTTCTTT
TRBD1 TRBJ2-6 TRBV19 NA CASGREPTGGVNGANVLTF TGTGCCAGTGGGAGGGAACCGACAGGGGGCGTGAATGGGGCCAACGTCCTGACTTTC
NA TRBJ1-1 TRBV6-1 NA CASSADRHTEAFF TGTGCCAGCAGTGCTGACAGACACACTGAAGCTTTCTTT
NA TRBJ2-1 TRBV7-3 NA CASSLGRRGSSYNEQFF TGTGCCAGCAGCTTAGGCAGACGGGGTTCCTCCTACAATGAGCAGTTCTTC
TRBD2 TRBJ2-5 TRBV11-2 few CASSFAGGPGETQYF TGTGCCAGCAGCTTTGCGGGGGGGCCAGGGGAGACCCAGTACTTC
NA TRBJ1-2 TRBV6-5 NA CASTPLQGPGDGYTF TGTGCCAGCACCCCCCTCCAGGGGCCGGGCGATGGCTACACCTTC
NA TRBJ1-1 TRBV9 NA CASTPNRGDTEAFF TGTGCCAGCACCCCTAATCGCGGGGACACTGAAGCTTTCTTT
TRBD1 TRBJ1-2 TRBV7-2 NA CASSLADRLGGYTF TGTGCCAGCAGCTTAGCGGACAGGCTTGGTGGCTACACCTTC
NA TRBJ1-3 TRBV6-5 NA CASSYRGFGGNTIYF TGTGCCAGCAGTTACCGGGGGTTTGGAGGAAACACCATATATTTT
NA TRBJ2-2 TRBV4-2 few CASSQAGDTGELFF TGTGCCAGCAGCCAAGCGGGGGACACCGGGGAGCTGTTTTTT
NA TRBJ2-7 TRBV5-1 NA CASSPSTGTEQYF TGCGCCAGCAGCCCCAGTACAGGGACCGAGCAGTACTTC
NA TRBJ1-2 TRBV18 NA CASSPSGDQDYGYTF TGTGCCAGCTCACCATCCGGGGATCAGGACTATGGCTACACCTTC
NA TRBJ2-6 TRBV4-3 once CASSQDSSGANVLTF TGCGCCAGCAGCCAAGATTCATCTGGGGCCAACGTCCTGACTTTC
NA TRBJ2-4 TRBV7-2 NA CASSLQGTNIQYF TGTGCCAGCAGCTTACAGGGCACAAACATTCAGTACTTC
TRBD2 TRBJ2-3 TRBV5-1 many CASSRTSGGPGDTQYF TGCGCCAGCAGCCGGACTAGCGGGGGGCCAGGGGATACGCAGTATTTT
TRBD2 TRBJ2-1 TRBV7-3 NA CASSLKVAGAKNEQFF TGTGCCAGCAGCTTAAAGGTAGCGGGGGCGAAAAATGAGCAGTTCTTC
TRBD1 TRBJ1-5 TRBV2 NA CASSEQGGGDQPQHF TGTGCCAGCAGTGAACAAGGGGGCGGGGATCAGCCCCAGCATTTT
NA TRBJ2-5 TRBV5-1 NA CASSLGRVRETQYF TGCGCCAGCAGCTTGGGCCGGGTTAGGGAGACCCAGTACTTC
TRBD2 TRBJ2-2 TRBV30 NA CAWSKAGLNTGELFF TGTGCCTGGAGTAAAGCGGGATTGAACACCGGGGAGCTGTTTTTT
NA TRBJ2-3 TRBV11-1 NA CASSLTGTTDTQYF TGTGCCAGCAGCTTAACAGGGACCACAGATACGCAGTATTTT
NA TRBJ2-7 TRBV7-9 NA CASSLGGDWSPSEQYF TGTGCCAGCAGCTTAGGGGGGGACTGGAGCCCCTCCGAGCAGTACTTC
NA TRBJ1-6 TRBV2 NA CASRAGFSSYNSPLHF TGTGCCAGCAGGGCAGGGTTTAGCTCCTATAATTCACCCCTCCACTTT
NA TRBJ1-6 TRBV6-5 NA CASSDYSQHNSPLHF TGTGCCAGCAGTGACTACTCCCAACATAATTCACCCCTCCACTTT
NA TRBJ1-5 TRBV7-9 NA CASSLEGVGTQHF TGTGCCAGCAGCTTAGAGGGGGTAGGGACCCAGCATTTT
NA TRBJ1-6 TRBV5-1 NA CASSLDSNSPLHF TGCGCCAGCAGCTTGGACAGCAATTCACCCCTCCACTTT
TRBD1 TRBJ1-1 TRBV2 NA CASSERDSRHTEAFF TGTGCCAGCAGTGAGCGGGACAGCCGCCATACCGAAGCTTTCTTT
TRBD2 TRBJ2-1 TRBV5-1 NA CASQSSGATYNEQFF TGCGCCAGCCAGTCTAGCGGGGCCACCTACAATGAGCAGTTCTTC
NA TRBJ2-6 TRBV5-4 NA CASSFQGLGANVLTF TGTGCCAGCAGCTTCCAGGGGTTGGGGGCCAACGTCCTGACTTTC
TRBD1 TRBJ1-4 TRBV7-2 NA CASSRGPGQAEEKLFF TGTGCCAGCAGCCGGGGGCCGGGACAGGCGGAGGAAAAACTGTTTTTT
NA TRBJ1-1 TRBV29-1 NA CSVERFQGEAFF TGCAGCGTTGAAAGGTTCCAGGGCGAGGCTTTCTTT
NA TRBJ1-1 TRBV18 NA CASSPLGGVTTEAFF TGTGCCAGCTCACCCTTGGGGGGGGTCACCACTGAAGCTTTCTTT
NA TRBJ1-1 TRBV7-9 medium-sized CASSLVKATEAFF TGTGCCAGCAGCTTAGTAAAGGCGACAGAAGCTTTCTTT
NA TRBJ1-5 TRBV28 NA CASSLFRRVLNQPQHF TGTGCCAGCAGTTTATTTCGGCGGGTCCTCAATCAGCCCCAGCATTTT
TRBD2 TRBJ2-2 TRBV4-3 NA CASSQVLGGENTGELFF TGCGCCAGCAGCCAAGTACTCGGGGGGGAGAACACCGGGGAGCTGTTTTTT
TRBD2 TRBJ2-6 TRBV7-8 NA CASSSRTLAGGTGSSGANVLTF TGTGCCAGCAGCTCCCGAACACTAGCGGGGGGCACCGGCTCCTCTGGGGCCAACGTCCTGACTTTC
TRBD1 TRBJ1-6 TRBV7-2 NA CASSQQDRVDSPLHF TGTGCCAGCAGCCAACAGGACAGGGTAGATTCACCCCTCCACTTT